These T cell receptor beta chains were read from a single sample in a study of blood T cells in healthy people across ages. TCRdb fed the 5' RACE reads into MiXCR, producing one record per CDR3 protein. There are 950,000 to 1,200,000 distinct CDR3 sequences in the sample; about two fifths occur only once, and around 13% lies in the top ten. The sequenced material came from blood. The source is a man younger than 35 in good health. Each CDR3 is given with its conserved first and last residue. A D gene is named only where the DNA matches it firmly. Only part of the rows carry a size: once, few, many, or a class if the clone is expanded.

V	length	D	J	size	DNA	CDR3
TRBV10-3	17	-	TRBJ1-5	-	TGTGCCATCAGTGACCACCAGCTCGGTCAACGACTAGTGCCCCAGCATTTT	CAISDHQLGQRLVPQHF
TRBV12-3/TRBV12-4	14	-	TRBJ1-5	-	TGTGCCAGCAGTCCTAACAGGTTGAACCAGCCCCAGCATTTT	CASSPNRLNQPQHF
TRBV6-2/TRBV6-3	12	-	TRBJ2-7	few	TGTGCCAGCCTAGACCACCGCCACGAGCAGTACTTC	CASLDHRHEQYF
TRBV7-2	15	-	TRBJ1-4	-	TGTGCCAGCAGCTTCTACAGCTCAACTAATGAAAAACTGTTTTTT	CASSFYSSTNEKLFF
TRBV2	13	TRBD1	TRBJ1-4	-	TGTGCCACCCAAAGGGGGCTGGGTGAAAAACTGTTTTTT	CATQRGLGEKLFF
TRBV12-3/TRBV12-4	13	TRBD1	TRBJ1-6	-	TGTGCCAGCAGTTTAGGGACAGGGATATCCCTCCACTTT	CASSLGTGISLHF
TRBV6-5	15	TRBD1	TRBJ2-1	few	TGTGCCAGCAGGCTAACAGGGGGATCCTACAATGAGCAGTTCTTC	CASRLTGGSYNEQFF
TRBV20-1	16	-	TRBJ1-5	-	TGCAGTGCTAGCAACACAGAGTGGGAGTTTGGTCAGCCCCAGCATTTT	CSASNTEWEFGQPQHF
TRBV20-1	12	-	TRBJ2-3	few	TGCAGTGCAAGGACCACTCAAGATACGCAGTATTTT	CSARTTQDTQYF
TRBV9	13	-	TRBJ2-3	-	TGTGCCACTGCGCGGGGGCGCACAGATACGCAGTATTTT	CATARGRTDTQYF
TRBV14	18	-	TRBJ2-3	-	TGTGCCAGCAGCCAAGATATGGCGGGACCCACTAGCACAGATACGCAGTATTTT	CASSQDMAGPTSTDTQYF
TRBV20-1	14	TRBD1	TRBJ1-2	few	TGCAGTGCTCCGCAGACAGGGGGCACCTATGGCTACACCTTC	CSAPQTGGTYGYTF
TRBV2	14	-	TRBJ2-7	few	TGTGCCAGCAGTGAAGACGCAGCCTACAATGAGCAGTACTTC	CASSEDAAYNEQYF
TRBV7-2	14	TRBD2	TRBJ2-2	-	TGTGCCAGCAGCCGGACTAGCCGCACCGGGGAGCTGTTTTTT	CASSRTSRTGELFF
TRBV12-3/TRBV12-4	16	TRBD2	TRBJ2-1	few	TGTGCCAGCAGTTTAGGGCGGGGGGGCCTAGGAAATGAGCAGTTCTTC	CASSLGRGGLGNEQFF
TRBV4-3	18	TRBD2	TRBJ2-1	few	TGCGCCAGCAGCCAATCCGGACTAGCGGGGCCCGCCTACAATGAGCAGTTCTTC	CASSQSGLAGPAYNEQFF
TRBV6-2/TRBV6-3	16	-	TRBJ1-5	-	TGTGCCAGCAGTCCTACCCGAGGGGACGGCAATCAGCCCCAGCATTTT	CASSPTRGDGNQPQHF
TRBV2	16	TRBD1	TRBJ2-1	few	TGTGCCAGCAGTTCCCCTTGGGACAGGGCGTTCAATGAGCAGTTCTTC	CASSSPWDRAFNEQFF
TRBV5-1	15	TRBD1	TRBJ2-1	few	TGCGCCAGCAGCTTTCGACAGGGTATCGCGGATGAGCAGTTCTTC	CASSFRQGIADEQFF
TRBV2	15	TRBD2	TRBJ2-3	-	TGTGCCAGCGAAATTTCGACTAGCGGGGCAGATACGCAGTATTTT	CASEISTSGADTQYF
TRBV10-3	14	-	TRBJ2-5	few	TGTGCCATCGGTTCCGCGGAGAACCAAGAGACCCAGTACTTC	CAIGSAENQETQYF
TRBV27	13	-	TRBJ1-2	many	TGTGCCAGCAGTTTCGGGGCAGGCTATGGCTACACCTTC	CASSFGAGYGYTF
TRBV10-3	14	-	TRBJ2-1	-	TGTGCCATCAGTCCCCGGGACGGTTACAATGAGCAGTTCTTC	CAISPRDGYNEQFF
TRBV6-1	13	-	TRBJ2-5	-	TGTGCCAGCAGTGATTTTTTAGAAGAGACCCAGTACTTC	CASSDFLEETQYF
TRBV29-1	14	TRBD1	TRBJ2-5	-	TGCAGCGTTGGTGGGACAGGGCTCCAAGAGACCCAGTACTTC	CSVGGTGLQETQYF
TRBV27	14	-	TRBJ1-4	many	TGTGCCAGCAGCCCCACAGGGATCTCCGAAAAACTGTTTTTT	CASSPTGISEKLFF
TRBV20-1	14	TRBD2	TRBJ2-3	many	TGCAGTGCAGGGGCTAGCGGGGTTTCAGATACGCAGTATTTT	CSAGASGVSDTQYF